This entry concerns a single T cell receptor beta chain. What it binds is not known. V was trimmed by 5 bases and J by 2 bases, leaving 7 bases between them. The CDR3 has 12 amino acids. Germline V gene data show CDR1 as SGHAT and CDR2 as FQNNGV. This sample is drawn from a study of T cell responses to AZD1222 COVID-19 vaccine. Study conclusions and caveats: Most donors were white British and more were female, and clonal diversity was possibly underestimated.

TCRdb's table, derived via immunoSEQ multiplex PCR, lists solely in-frame clones and lacks some. The sample consists of around 140,000 clones, nearly 95% of them appearing once. This material consisted of peripheral blood, taken 28 days after the second AZD1222 dose. The chain is built from TRBV11-2 and TRBJ2-7; TRBD1 might be the D (6 bases). This sequence was found in an adult who received the AZD1222 COVID-19 vaccine. The CDR3 DNA is TGTGCCAGCAGCAGGACAGCCTACGAGCAGTACTTC. It specifies CASSRTAYEQYF.